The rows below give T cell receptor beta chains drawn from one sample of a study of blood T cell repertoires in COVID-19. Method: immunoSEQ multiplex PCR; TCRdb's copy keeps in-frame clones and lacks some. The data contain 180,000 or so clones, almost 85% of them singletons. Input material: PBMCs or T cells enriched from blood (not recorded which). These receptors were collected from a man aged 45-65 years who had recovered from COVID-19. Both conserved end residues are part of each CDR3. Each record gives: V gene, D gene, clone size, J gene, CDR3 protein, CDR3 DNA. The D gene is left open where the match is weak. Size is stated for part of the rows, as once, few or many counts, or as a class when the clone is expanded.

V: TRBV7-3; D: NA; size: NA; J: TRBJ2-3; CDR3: CASSSGGAPTSTDTQYF; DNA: TGTGCCAGCAGCTCTGGGGGGGCGCCCACCAGCACAGATACGCAGTATTTT
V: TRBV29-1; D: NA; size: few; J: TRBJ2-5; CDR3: CSVAIRLQETQYF; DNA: TGCAGCGTTGCCATCAGGTTACAAGAGACCCAGTACTTC
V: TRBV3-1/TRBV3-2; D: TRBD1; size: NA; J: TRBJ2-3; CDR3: CASSHGDSWYF; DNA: TGTGCCAGCAGTCACGGGGACAGTTGGTATTTT
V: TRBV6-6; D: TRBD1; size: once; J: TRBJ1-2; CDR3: CASILGQGGGYTF; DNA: TGTGCCAGCATCCTCGGACAGGGAGGGGGCTACACCTTC
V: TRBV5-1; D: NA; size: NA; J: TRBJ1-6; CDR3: CASSGGGSSYNSPLHF; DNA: TGCGCCAGCAGCGGGGGGGGAAGCTCCTATAATTCACCCCTCCACTTT
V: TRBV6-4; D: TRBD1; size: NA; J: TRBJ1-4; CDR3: CASSSSGQGNEKLFF; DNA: TGTGCCAGCAGCTCCTCGGGACAGGGGAATGAAAAACTGTTTTTT
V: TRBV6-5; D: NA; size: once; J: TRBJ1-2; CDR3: CASRPGGSSNYGYTF; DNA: TGTGCCAGCAGACCCGGCGGCAGTTCTAACTATGGCTACACCTTC
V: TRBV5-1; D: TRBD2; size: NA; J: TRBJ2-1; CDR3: CASTSGSVYNEQFF; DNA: TGCGCCAGCACGAGCGGGAGTGTATACAATGAGCAGTTCTTC
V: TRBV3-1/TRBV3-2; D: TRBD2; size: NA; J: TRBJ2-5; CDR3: CASSPWTSGIQETQYF; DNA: TGTGCCAGCAGCCCATGGACTAGCGGGATACAAGAGACCCAGTACTTC
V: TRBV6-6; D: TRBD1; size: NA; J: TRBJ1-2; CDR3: CASSRQGADGYTF; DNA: TGTGCCAGCAGCCGTCAGGGGGCCGATGGCTACACCTTC
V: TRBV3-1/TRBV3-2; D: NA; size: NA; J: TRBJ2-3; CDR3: CASSPLWPGLSTDTQYF; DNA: TGTGCCAGCAGCCCCCTTTGGCCCGGACTCAGCACAGATACGCAGTATTTT
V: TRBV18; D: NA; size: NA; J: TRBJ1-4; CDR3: CASSPSRGGEKLFF; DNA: TGTGCCAGCTCACCGAGCAGGGGAGGGGAAAAACTGTTTTTT